This entry features one T cell receptor beta chain sequence. As yet, its antigen is unknown. The CDR3 is made up of 15 amino acids. Germline V gives CDR1 MDHEN, CDR2 SYDVKM. Trimming took 5 bases from V and 0 from J, leaving 14 bases between them. The data belong to a study of cytomegalovirus exposure and HLA in healthy donors. Study as a whole: There were 350 to 400 genotyped donors. Of these, 81% fell in the genetic ancestry cluster associated with self-reported Caucasian donors. Study observations and caveats: The authors considered a cluster of highly shared sequence variants likely to be a sequencing artifact. The study assumed roughly uniform donor sequencing depth for presence/absence analyses.

The PCR used 60 Vbeta and 13 Jbeta primers. Profiled with immunoSEQ multiplex PCR; TCRdb holds only in-frame clones, not every one. The sample lists 150,000 to 200,000 clones, roughly 80% occurring once. The receptor comes from a boy younger than 18 in good health and CMV-seronegative. The sequenced sample consisted of PBMCs. The chain is built from TRBV28 and TRBJ2-7; D is perhaps TRBD1 (6 bases). The CDR3 spells CASSPGDISSYEQYF. DNA of the CDR3: TGTGCCAGCAGTCCAGGGGACATTAGCTCCTACGAGCAGTACTTC.